This TCR beta chain is drawn from a study of identical twins. Template switching created a universal primer site, and the cDNA included unique molecular identifiers. TCRdb re-derived calls from the 5' RACE reads in MiXCR, one entry per CDR3 protein. The sample carries 420,000 or so distinct CDR3 sequences, roughly 18% recorded once. V lost 5 bases to trimming and J lost 7 bases, with 12 bases between them. The CDR3 length is 13 residues. The germline V gene encodes CDR1 GTSNPN and CDR2 SVGIG (reference sequence). The receptor's source is a man aged 45 to 65 in good health. The rearrangement joins TRBV30 to TRBJ1-6; D gene ambiguous. The sample consisted of naive T cells sorted from blood. The CDR3 loop reads CAWGQYTNSPLHF. CDR3 coding DNA: TGTGCCTGGGGGCAATACACGAATTCACCCCTCCACTTT.